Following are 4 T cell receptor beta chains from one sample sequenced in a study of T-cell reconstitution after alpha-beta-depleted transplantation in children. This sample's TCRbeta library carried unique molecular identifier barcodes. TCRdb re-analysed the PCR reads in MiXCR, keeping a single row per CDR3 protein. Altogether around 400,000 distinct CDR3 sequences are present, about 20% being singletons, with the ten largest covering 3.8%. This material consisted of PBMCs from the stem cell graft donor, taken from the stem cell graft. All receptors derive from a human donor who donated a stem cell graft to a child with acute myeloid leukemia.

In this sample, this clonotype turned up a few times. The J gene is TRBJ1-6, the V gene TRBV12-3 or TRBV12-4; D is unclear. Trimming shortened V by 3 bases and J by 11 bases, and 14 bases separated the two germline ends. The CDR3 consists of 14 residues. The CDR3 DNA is TGTGCCAGCAGTTTGATGGGGAAGGGAGCACCCCTCCACTTT. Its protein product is CASSLMGKGAPLHF.

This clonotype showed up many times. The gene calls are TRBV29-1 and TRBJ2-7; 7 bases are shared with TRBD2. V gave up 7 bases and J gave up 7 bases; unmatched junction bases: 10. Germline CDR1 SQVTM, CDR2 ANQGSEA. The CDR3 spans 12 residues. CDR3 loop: CSGGGSWEEQYF. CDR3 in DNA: TGCAGCGGGGGCGGGAGCTGGGAAGAGCAGTACTTC.

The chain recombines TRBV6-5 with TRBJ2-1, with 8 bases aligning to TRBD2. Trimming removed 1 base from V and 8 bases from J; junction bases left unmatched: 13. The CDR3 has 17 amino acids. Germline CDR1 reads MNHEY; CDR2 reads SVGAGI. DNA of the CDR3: TGTGCCAGCAGTTACTGGGGCGGGGGGACTAGGGGGGATGAGCAGTTCTTC. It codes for CASSYWGGGTRGDEQFF.

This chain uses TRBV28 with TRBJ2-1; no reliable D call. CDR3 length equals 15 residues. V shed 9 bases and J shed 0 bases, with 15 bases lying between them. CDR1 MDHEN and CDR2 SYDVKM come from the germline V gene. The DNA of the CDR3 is TGTGCCAGTTCAAGTCCCGAGAGCTCCTACAATGAGCAGTTCTTC. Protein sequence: CASSSPESSYNEQFF.